This TCR beta chain comes out of a study of patients and donors after allogeneic stem cell transplantation. Per germline, CDR1 LGHNT and CDR2 FRNRAP. The CDR3 has 13 residues. V was cut by 1 base and J by 4 bases, with 7 bases left in between. Each CDR3 protein is one row after TCRdb ran MiXCR on the RT-PCR reads. The profile shows 150,000 to 250,000 distinct CDR3 sequences, around 41% of them singletons. The TCR sequence derives from a human donor who was either an allogeneic HSCT recipient or a stem cell or donor lymphocyte infusion donor (not recorded which). It is not recorded whose cells these are; they may come from a transplant donor. V and J are TRBV12-5 and TRBJ1-1, with D uncertain. The sequencing sample was made of blood, either unsorted or a sorted T cell fraction (not recorded which). Here the CDR3 DNA reads TGTGCTAGTGGTTTGGGGGCCGGCACTGAAGCTTTCTTT. It codes for CASGLGAGTEAFF. Full variable domain (rest looked up from reference TRBV12-5 and TRBJ1-1): DARVTQTPRHKVTEMGQEVTMRCQPILGHNTVFWYRQTMMQGLELLAYFRNRAPLDDSGMPKDRFSAEMPDATLATLKIQPSEPRDSAVYFCASGLGAGTEAFFGQGTRLTVV.